This T cell receptor (beta chain) is from a study of cytomegalovirus exposure and HLA in healthy donors. Study outcomes and limitations: Among TCR beta chains, those listed as cytomegalovirus-associated numbered over 150. Testing in vitro showed a few CMV-associated chains specific for CMV antigens. Reported results showed that the classifier diagnosed cytomegalovirus status with high specificity and sensitivity.

Using immunoSEQ multiplex PCR, the repertoire was profiled, and TCRdb retains in-frame clones only, with some absent. The data hold about 88,000 clones, with roughly 97% observed a single time. With respect to this clone: Its antigen is undetermined.

The germline V gene has CDR1 ENHRY and CDR2 SYGVKD. The CDR3 totals 16 residues. J lost 1 base, V lost 4 bases, and 5 bases had no gene match. The receptor's source is a man younger than 35 in good health and CMV-seronegative. The gene calls are TRBV10-3 and TRBJ2-4; 9 nucleotides align to TRBD1. The sample comprised PBMCs. The CDR3 region is CAISGGGQGAKNIQYF. The CDR3 DNA reads TGTGCCATCAGTGGTGGAGGACAGGGGGCCAAAAACATTCAGTACTTC.